This is a list of T cell receptor beta chains from one sample in a study of graft-versus-host responses after intestinal transplantation. No antigens are known for them. Method: immunoSEQ multiplex PCR; TCRdb's copy keeps in-frame clones and lacks some. The sample comprises about 89,000 clones, 94% of which are singletons, and over 0.15% rests with the top ten. The source material was unstimulated CD4+ T cells sorted from spleen or lymph node cells, sampled before transplant. The receptors were sampled from a human donor who was the organ donor for an intestinal transplant. Both conserved end residues are part of each CDR3. The D gene is left open where the match is weak. Size tells how often a clone was seen (once, few, many) or the class of an expanded clone, and some rows leave it out.

once	TRBD1	TRBV18	TRBJ2-7	TGTGCCAGCTCGTTAGGGACAGGGGCACCATACGAGCAGTACTTC	CASSLGTGAPYEQYF
.	.	TRBV29-1	TRBJ1-2	TGCAGCGTGACCTCCCGGACAGATTTCAACTATGGCTACACCTTC	CSVTSRTDFNYGYTF
.	.	TRBV5-1	TRBJ1-1	TGCGCCAGCAGCTTGGTGCTAAACACTGAAGCTTTCTTT	CASSLVLNTEAFF
.	.	TRBV11-2	TRBJ2-3	TGTGCCAGCAGCTCCGGCGGCAGCGTCGCAGATACGCAGTATTTT	CASSSGGSVADTQYF
.	.	TRBV5-1	TRBJ2-5	TGCGCCAGCAGTCCGGCACCACAAGAGACCCAGTACTTC	CASSPAPQETQYF
few	TRBD1	TRBV18	TRBJ2-2	TGTGCCAGCTCACCTAGACAGGGGAACACCGGGGAGCTGTTTTTT	CASSPRQGNTGELFF
.	.	TRBV6-6	TRBJ1-6	TGTGCCAGCAGTTACTCGATGGGTTCACCCCTCCACTTT	CASSYSMGSPLHF
once	TRBD1	TRBV6-5	TRBJ1-5	TGTGCCAGCAGTTACCCTCAGGGGGCCAGCAATCAGCCCCAGCATTTT	CASSYPQGASNQPQHF
.	.	TRBV9	TRBJ2-3	TGTGCCAGCAGCACCTCACAGGGAGATACGCAGTATTTT	CASSTSQGDTQYF
.	TRBD1	TRBV6-4	TRBJ2-7	TGTGCCAGCAGTGTGGACAGGGGACCCTACGAGCAGTACTTC	CASSVDRGPYEQYF
.	.	TRBV27	TRBJ2-3	TGTGCCAGCAGTTCCGCCCTCGTCGGCGGTCCTACGCAGTATTTT	CASSSALVGGPTQYF
.	.	TRBV4-1	TRBJ2-2	TGCGCCAGCAGCCAAGAGCGCACAGTCACCGGGGAGCTGTTTTTT	CASSQERTVTGELFF
.	.	TRBV7-6	TRBJ2-2	TGTGCCAGCAGCTTAAATAGGGTAGTCAACGGGGAGCTGTTTTTT	CASSLNRVVNGELFF
once	.	TRBV28	TRBJ1-4	TGTGCCAGCAGCGAACCGGGTCCCAATGAAAAACTGTTTTTT	CASSEPGPNEKLFF
.	.	TRBV5-6	TRBJ1-2	TGTGCCAGCAGCTTGGGGGGACACCCGTTTGCCTATGGCTACACCTTC	CASSLGGHPFAYGYTF
.	TRBD1	TRBV5-6	TRBJ1-2	TGTGCCAGCAGGGGACAGGGGGCCGGCTATGGCTACACCTTC	CASRGQGAGYGYTF
.	.	TRBV11-3	TRBJ2-1	TGTGCCAGCAGCTTAGTGGGCGGGACAGTTTCCTACAATGAGCAGTTCTTC	CASSLVGGTVSYNEQFF
.	.	TRBV28	TRBJ2-5	TGTGCCAGCAGACAAGCAGGAACTCCTCGAGAGACCCAGTACTTC	CASRQAGTPRETQYF
.	.	TRBV18	TRBJ2-7	TGTGCCAGCTCACCCCCATGGCCGGCCTACGAGCAGTACTTC	CASSPPWPAYEQYF
.	TRBD1	TRBV28	TRBJ2-7	TGTGCCAGCAGTTTCCCGGGACAGGGCTACGAGCAGTACTTC	CASSFPGQGYEQYF
.	.	TRBV5-1	TRBJ2-3	TGCGCCAGCAGCTTGAGAGAGAGAGGAGATACGCAGTATTTT	CASSLRERGDTQYF
once	.	TRBV7-2	TRBJ1-1	TGTGCCAGCAGCCCCCGTTCGGCTGAAGCTTTCTTT	CASSPRSAEAFF
.	.	TRBV5-1	TRBJ2-1	TGCGCCAGCAGCTGGGGGACGGGAGCGGAGGAGCAGTTCTTC	CASSWGTGAEEQFF
once	TRBD1	TRBV5-1	TRBJ1-2	TGCGCCAGCAGCTTGGCCTCGGCAGGGGGCCACGGCTACACCTTC	CASSLASAGGHGYTF
.	.	TRBV19	TRBJ1-6	TGTGCCAGTAGTGACACGGGACTTTCCTATAATTCACCCCCCCACTTT	CASSDTGLSYNSPPHF
.	TRBD2	TRBV14	TRBJ2-2	TGTGCCAGCAGCCAGGCTCTAGCGGTTCTTGCGAACACCGGGGAGCTGTTTTTT	CASSQALAVLANTGELFF